This T cell receptor (beta chain) came from a study of Ad26.COV2.S vaccination and SARS-CoV-2 variants (dated by TCRdb to about 2021). In the study overall: Vaccine-arm donors were drawn from COV1001, a multicentre, randomized, double-blind, placebo-controlled phase I-IIa trial of Ad26.COV2.S in healthy adults. Ad26.COV2.S was administered intramuscularly at 5 x 10^10 or 1 x 10^11 viral particles, either as a single shot or as two shots given 56 days apart. TCRbeta repertoire sequencing was used to assess the specificity and breadth of SARS-CoV-2-reactive T cell receptors after Ad26.COV2.S vaccination. A total of approximately 32 samples were included in the TCR-sequenced set, comprising around 19 Ad26.COV2.S vaccine recipients, 5 placebo recipients and 8 SARS-CoV-2 convalescent individuals. Trial participants were randomized into five groups of five, in which low-dose or high-dose Ad26.COV2.S was given once or twice, or placebo was given on both occasions. Investigators remained blinded to trial group allocation during experiments and outcome assessment. Beyond this particular receptor, the publication reports: Spike-specific TCR breadth was higher in Ad26.COV2.S recipients than in placebo recipients (P = 0.0014). The authors noted that total T cell responses may have been underestimated by the TCR breadth and depth analyses. Comparable non-spike TCR breadth was observed between vaccine and placebo recipients, consistent with only spike being contained in the vaccine. The study was not powered for comparison of responses between vaccine doses or regimens. After vaccination, spike-specific CD8+ and CD4+ T cell responses were reported to show substantial breadth.

Reading the germline V gene gives CDR1 SGHTA and CDR2 FQGNSA. The CDR3 covers 19 residues, taking in both the cysteine and the phenylalanine. The only DNA kept is the CDR3, 57 bases in frame from the first base. Ends trimmed: V by 3 bases, J by 5 bases; bases unmatched to a gene: 16. This specimen's treatment or condition label, per the study, means: some 19 received Ad26.COV2.S at low or high dose, single or two shots; roughly five received placebo; per-sample allocation not given. For vaccine and placebo recipients, the sequenced repertoires came from samples collected on day 63 after the first injection. Between 29 July and 7 August 2020, Cohort 1b enrolled about 27 adults aged 18-55 years at one site in Boston, USA. As a vaccine, Ad26.COV2.S was a replication-incompetent adenovirus type 26 vector that expressed a prefusion-stabilized SARS-CoV-2 spike protein derived from the original Wuhan strain.

The immunoSEQ Assay was the method used to sequence TCRbeta CDR3 regions. After extraction, genomic DNA underwent amplification by bias-controlled multiplex PCR, followed by high-throughput sequencing. For the original study's pipeline: To quantify the absolute abundance of every unique TCRbeta CDR3 region, sequences were collapsed and filtered. Usable DNA was measured by amplifying reference genes present in all nucleated cells, and TCRbeta template counts were normalized to that usable DNA to estimate T cell fraction. Repertoire TCRs were annotated as SARS-CoV-2-specific when V gene, CDR3 amino acid sequence and J gene were exactly matched to a known reactive TCR set. The reference SARS-CoV-2 TCR set was obtained from MIRA and was filtered for enrichment in COVID-19-positive ImmuneCODE repertoires, whereby public or cross-reactive TCRs were removed. Based on the MIRA antigens, annotated TCRs were further analysed at the level of specific ORF or position within ORF. Breadth was defined as annotated unique rearrangements over total unique productive rearrangements; depth was the summed frequency of those rearrangements. TCR breadth was compared between groups using two-sided Wilcoxon rank-sum tests. TCRdb retrieved this table from immuneACCESS and kept in-frame rearrangements only. Not all clones are present; in checked studies, unresolved V genes account for under half, and no reason is known for the remainder. V, J and clone size reflect that table, while D and trimming were determined from the DNA. The sample contains around 500,000 clones, 89% of them found a single time. The leading ten clones occupy 1.5% to 2% of the sample.

Comments on this clone: Its antigen specificity is not known. No quality values exist for individual bases; no much larger clone is one base distant.

Sequencing was performed on peripheral blood, taken in a trial of Ad26.COV2.S vaccine versus placebo. The sequence joins TRBV7-2 to TRBJ1-1; 12 central nucleotides agree with TRBD1. This TCR came from a person aged 18-60 years who received the Ad26.COV2.S COVID-19 vaccine or a placebo. The CDR3 has the sequence CASSFAGPGQGALGTEAFF. The base sequence is TGTGCCAGCAGCTTCGCCGGACCGGGACAGGGGGCGCTGGGAACTGAAGCTTTCTTT.